A selection of T cell receptor beta chains follows, all from one sample in a study of CD8+ T cells in alopecia areata. Produced via immunoSEQ multiplex PCR; TCRdb's table is partial and in-frame only. The profile shows around 200,000 clones, 63% of them singletons. Sequencing used CD4+ T cells sorted from blood, obtained at week 0. These TCRs come from a human donor with alopecia areata. CDR3s leave out the opening cysteine and the closing phenylalanine or tryptophan. Each record gives: V gene, J gene, CDR3 length, clone size, CDR3 protein. Rows give clone size only sometimes, using once, few, many, or a class for an expanded clone.

v_gene: TRBV5-1; j_gene: TRBJ1-2; len: 12; abundance: NA; CDR3aa: ASSLEWALYGYT
v_gene: TRBV4-3; j_gene: TRBJ2-1; len: 15; abundance: NA; CDR3aa: ASSQRSSGGSHNEQF
v_gene: TRBV11-3; j_gene: TRBJ2-3; len: 11; abundance: few; CDR3aa: ASSPSDSGTQY
v_gene: TRBV29-1; j_gene: TRBJ1-1; len: 10; abundance: NA; CDR3aa: SAWTGNTEAF
v_gene: TRBV10-3; j_gene: TRBJ1-2; len: 12; abundance: NA; CDR3aa: AISEGRTNYGYT
v_gene: TRBV5-6; j_gene: TRBJ1-6; len: 12; abundance: NA; CDR3aa: ASSLQGGNSPLH
v_gene: TRBV11-2; j_gene: TRBJ2-5; len: 11; abundance: NA; CDR3aa: ASSRWAGETQY
v_gene: TRBV5-1; j_gene: TRBJ2-4; len: 12; abundance: few; CDR3aa: ASSHRDLGNIQY
v_gene: TRBV29-1; j_gene: TRBJ2-2; len: 12; abundance: NA; CDR3aa: SVGPGLAIGELF
v_gene: TRBV7-2; j_gene: TRBJ2-3; len: 12; abundance: NA; CDR3aa: ASSRERGTDTQY
v_gene: TRBV7-9; j_gene: TRBJ1-2; len: 12; abundance: NA; CDR3aa: ASSRDRTNYGYT
v_gene: TRBV2; j_gene: TRBJ2-5; len: 10; abundance: NA; CDR3aa: ASNSGQETQY
v_gene: TRBV7-2; j_gene: TRBJ1-6; len: 12; abundance: NA; CDR3aa: ASSLQGANSPLH
v_gene: TRBV14; j_gene: TRBJ2-5; len: 11; abundance: few; CDR3aa: ASSQEDDSSQY
v_gene: TRBV11-2; j_gene: TRBJ1-6; len: 13; abundance: NA; CDR3aa: ASSSAGQGGLTLH
v_gene: TRBV7-8; j_gene: TRBJ1-5; len: 13; abundance: NA; CDR3aa: ASSSLSLSNQPQH
v_gene: TRBV15; j_gene: TRBJ2-2; len: 12; abundance: NA; CDR3aa: ATSREGATGELF
v_gene: TRBV10-3; j_gene: TRBJ2-2; len: 11; abundance: few; CDR3aa: AVGGPNTGELF
v_gene: TRBV30; j_gene: TRBJ1-2; len: 13; abundance: NA; CDR3aa: AWSDLRQGSYGYT
v_gene: TRBV7-2; j_gene: TRBJ2-7; len: 13; abundance: NA; CDR3aa: ASSLTWGGTNEQY
v_gene: TRBV9; j_gene: TRBJ1-2; len: 12; abundance: NA; CDR3aa: ASSVTGGGGGYT
v_gene: TRBV29-1; j_gene: TRBJ1-2; len: 9; abundance: NA; CDR3aa: SVSRDYGYT
v_gene: TRBV27; j_gene: TRBJ2-7; len: 13; abundance: NA; CDR3aa: ASRLGTGSSYEQY
v_gene: TRBV29-1; j_gene: TRBJ2-3; len: 10; abundance: NA; CDR3aa: SVETGTDTQY
v_gene: TRBV6-5; j_gene: TRBJ2-7; len: 13; abundance: few; CDR3aa: ASSYPGQGAYEQY
v_gene: TRBV6-5; j_gene: TRBJ1-4; len: 11; abundance: NA; CDR3aa: ASSTVRNEKLF
v_gene: TRBV9; j_gene: TRBJ2-7; len: 14; abundance: few; CDR3aa: ASSPLGGSLSYEQY
v_gene: TRBV29-1; j_gene: TRBJ1-1; len: 9; abundance: NA; CDR3aa: SVLGNTEAF
v_gene: TRBV4-3; j_gene: TRBJ2-2; len: 13; abundance: NA; CDR3aa: ASSQGDRNTGELF
v_gene: TRBV29-1; j_gene: TRBJ2-7; len: 11; abundance: few; CDR3aa: SVENSHTYEQY
v_gene: TRBV7-8; j_gene: TRBJ2-3; len: 13; abundance: NA; CDR3aa: ASTRTATSTDTQY
v_gene: TRBV11-2; j_gene: TRBJ2-2; len: 13; abundance: NA; CDR3aa: ASIPGDRHTGELF
v_gene: TRBV6-6; j_gene: TRBJ2-6; len: 13; abundance: few; CDR3aa: ASSSIGAGANVLT
v_gene: TRBV6-5; j_gene: TRBJ1-5; len: 11; abundance: NA; CDR3aa: ATSRDSYQPQH
v_gene: TRBV2; j_gene: TRBJ1-1; len: 11; abundance: NA; CDR3aa: ASYREMNTEAF
v_gene: TRBV30; j_gene: TRBJ1-1; len: 10; abundance: NA; CDR3aa: AGLPLGGEAF
v_gene: TRBV18; j_gene: TRBJ1-2; len: 13; abundance: NA; CDR3aa: ASSPREGFNYGYT
v_gene: TRBV29-1; j_gene: TRBJ1-2; len: 9; abundance: once; CDR3aa: SVLQGEGYT
v_gene: TRBV18; j_gene: TRBJ2-1; len: 9; abundance: few; CDR3aa: ASSELNEQF
v_gene: TRBV7-3; j_gene: TRBJ1-6; len: 13; abundance: few; CDR3aa: ASSQTGAADSPLH
v_gene: TRBV6-5; j_gene: TRBJ1-2; len: 13; abundance: once; CDR3aa: ASSYSGQTNYGYT
v_gene: TRBV11-1; j_gene: TRBJ2-7; len: 11; abundance: NA; CDR3aa: ASSWDRGREQY
v_gene: TRBV7-2; j_gene: TRBJ2-5; len: 13; abundance: NA; CDR3aa: ACTRDGRTGETQY
v_gene: TRBV30; j_gene: TRBJ1-3; len: 13; abundance: NA; CDR3aa: AWSVRRGSGNTIY
v_gene: TRBV6-6; j_gene: TRBJ1-5; len: 12; abundance: NA; CDR3aa: ASSYPGNNQPQH
v_gene: TRBV11-2; j_gene: TRBJ2-1; len: 13; abundance: NA; CDR3aa: ASSLDTSSYNEQF